This T cell receptor (beta chain) was recorded in a study of OX40 agonist ivuxolimab in advanced cancers. Study at large: Aged roughly 23 to 79 with a mean of approximately 60 years, they were under 85% male. A history of anti-PD-1, anti-PD-L1 or anti-CTLA-4 therapy was acceptable, and over 35% had some.

Note on this clone: Its target is not known.

With 4 bases removed from V and 0 bases from J, the gap between germline ends came to 10 bases. The CDR3 covers 14 residues. Per germline, CDR1 LNHDA and CDR2 SQIVND (reference sequence). The repertoire was sequenced with immunoSEQ multiplex PCR; TCRdb's copy has only in-frame clones and lacks some. The data hold approximately 90,000 clones, with roughly 89% observed a single time. Study results and caveats: The average count of expanded clones was higher among CD8+ T cells than among CD4+. Specificity for antigen went undetermined in the expanded peripheral T cells.

The material sequenced was CD4+ or CD8+ T cells sorted from blood, taken in a trial of the OX40 agonist ivuxolimab. The chain employs TRBV19 and TRBJ2-7, with D maybe TRBD1 (6 bases). This receptor was obtained from an adult with an advanced solid tumor such as melanoma, head and neck, liver or kidney cancer. CDR3: CASSTPQGSYEQYF. CDR3 nucleotide sequence: TGTGCCAGTAGTACTCCACAGGGCTCCTACGAGCAGTACTTC.